This T cell receptor (beta chain) was profiled in a study of blood T cells in healthy people across ages. The junction had 2 bases not matched to a gene; V was cut back by 6 bases and J by 0 bases. This CDR3 region has 14 residues. Primed by a sample-barcoded 5' primer and a J-beta primer mix, a second PCR proceeded for roughly 7 to 11 cycles. TCRdb reprocessed the 5' RACE reads via MiXCR and lists one record per CDR3 protein. The sample comprises 700,000 to 900,000 distinct CDR3 sequences, around 24% of which are singletons, and 3% rests with the top ten. The same sample was also studied in work on T cells of mothers and their children. According to that study: All RNA that had been extracted was used for cDNA synthesis at approximately 1.5 ug per 15 ul. About 2.8 million TCR beta reads per child versus over 10 million per mother.

The gene calls are TRBV12-3 or TRBV12-4 and TRBJ1-3; 7 positions match TRBD1. This clonotype was obtained from a boy aged 5 to 17 in good health. Sequenced sample: blood. CDR3: CASRGTDSGNTIYF. In nucleotides, the CDR3 is TGTGCCAGCAGGGGGACAGACTCTGGAAACACCATATATTTT.